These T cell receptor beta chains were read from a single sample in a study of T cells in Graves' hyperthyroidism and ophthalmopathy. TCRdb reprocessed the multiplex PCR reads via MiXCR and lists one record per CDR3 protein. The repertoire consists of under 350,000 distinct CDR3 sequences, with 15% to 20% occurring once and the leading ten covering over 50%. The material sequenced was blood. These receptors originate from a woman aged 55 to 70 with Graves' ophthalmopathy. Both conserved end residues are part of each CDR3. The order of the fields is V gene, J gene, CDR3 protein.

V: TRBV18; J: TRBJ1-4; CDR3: CASSPGQGLFREKLFF
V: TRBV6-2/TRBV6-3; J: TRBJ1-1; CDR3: CASSYATMNTEAFF
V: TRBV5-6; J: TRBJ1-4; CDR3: CASSLSTQGATNEKLFF
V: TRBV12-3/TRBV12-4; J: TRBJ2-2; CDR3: CASSQGTGELFF
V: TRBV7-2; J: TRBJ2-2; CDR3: CASSRPGAVTGELFF
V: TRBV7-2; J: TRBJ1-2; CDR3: CASSSSGGGYTF
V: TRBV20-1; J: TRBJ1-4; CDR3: CSARDSGENRGIEKLFF
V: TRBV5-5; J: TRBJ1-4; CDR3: CASSLGGEEKLFF
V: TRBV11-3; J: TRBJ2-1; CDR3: CASSLVAGSGEQFF
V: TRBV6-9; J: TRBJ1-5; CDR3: CASYQHDTIDPQHF
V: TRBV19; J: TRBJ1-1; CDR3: CASSIVGLPTEAFF
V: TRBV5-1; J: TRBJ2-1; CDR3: CASSPGTSGVNEQFF
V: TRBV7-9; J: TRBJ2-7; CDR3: CASSPILDRGLPKQYF
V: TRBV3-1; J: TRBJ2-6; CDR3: CASSQVGGTRANVLTF
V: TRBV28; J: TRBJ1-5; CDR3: CASSSPGQGAVQPQHF
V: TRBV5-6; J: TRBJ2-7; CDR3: CASSFGVNEQYF
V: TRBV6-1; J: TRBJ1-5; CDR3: CASSDLRRTGRPQHF
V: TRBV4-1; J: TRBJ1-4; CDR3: CASSNRDRDEKLFF
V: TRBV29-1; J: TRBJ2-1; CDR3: CSGGGTYNEQFF
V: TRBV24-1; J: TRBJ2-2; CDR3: CATSDMKGQANTGELFF
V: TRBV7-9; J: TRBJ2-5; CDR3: CASSGLAGVRGRETQYF
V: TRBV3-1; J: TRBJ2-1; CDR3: CASSLGSWGVYNEQFF
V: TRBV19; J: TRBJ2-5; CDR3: CASSIRGAQETQYF
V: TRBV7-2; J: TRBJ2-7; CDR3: CASSLAGGPSYEQYF
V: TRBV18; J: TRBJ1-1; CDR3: CASSPTLEHSMNTEAFF
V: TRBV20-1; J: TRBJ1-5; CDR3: CSATSGNQPQHF
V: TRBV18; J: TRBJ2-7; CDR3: CASSPYYGTEMTYEQYF
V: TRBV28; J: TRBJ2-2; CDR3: CASARQRITGELFF
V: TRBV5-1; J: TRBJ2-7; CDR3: CASSHSGSRYEQYF
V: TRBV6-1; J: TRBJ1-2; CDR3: CASREWTGTNYGYTF
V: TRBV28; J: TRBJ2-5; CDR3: CASSLVFGTSYQETQYF
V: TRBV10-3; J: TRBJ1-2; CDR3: CAIRSSDRVDYGYTF
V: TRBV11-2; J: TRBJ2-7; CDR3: CASSLEDYEQYF
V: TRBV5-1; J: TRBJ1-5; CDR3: CASSLDNRDQPQHF
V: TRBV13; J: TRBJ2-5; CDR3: CASRRGGGSWAQETQYF
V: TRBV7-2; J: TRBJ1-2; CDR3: CASSLGPASDYGYTF
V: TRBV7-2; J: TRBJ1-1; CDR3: CASRGGAWADTEAFF
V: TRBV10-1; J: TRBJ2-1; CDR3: CASSDRGGANEQFF
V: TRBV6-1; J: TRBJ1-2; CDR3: CASTNAGRTNGYTF
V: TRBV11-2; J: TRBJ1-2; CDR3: CASSPDRTNYGYTF
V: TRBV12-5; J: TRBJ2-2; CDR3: CASGLVQGQVGELFF
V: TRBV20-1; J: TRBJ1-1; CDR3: CSARDAGNPTEAFF
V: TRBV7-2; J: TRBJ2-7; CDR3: CASSLGKRAYEQYF
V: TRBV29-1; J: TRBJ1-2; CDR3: CSVTGTPPSYTF
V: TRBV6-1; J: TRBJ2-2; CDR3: CASMGLAGVKNTGELFF
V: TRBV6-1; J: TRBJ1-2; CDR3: CASRQPGEYGYTF
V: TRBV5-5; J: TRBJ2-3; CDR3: CASSSTGTRPTDTQYF
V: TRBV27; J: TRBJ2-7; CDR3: CASSLDSGNEQYF
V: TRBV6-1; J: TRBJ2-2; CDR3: CATKREHTGELFF
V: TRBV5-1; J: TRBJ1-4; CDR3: CASRKMGGTAPTKLFF
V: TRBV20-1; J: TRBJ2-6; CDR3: CSARDRLLSGANVLTF
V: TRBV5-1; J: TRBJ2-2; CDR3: CASRSLWTAAVGWNTGELFF
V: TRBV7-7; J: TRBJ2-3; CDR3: CASSLGLGAADTQYF
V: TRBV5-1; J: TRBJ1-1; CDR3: CASSLLPSTPPAFF
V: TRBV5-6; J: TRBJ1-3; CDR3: CASSLNRGTGNTIYF
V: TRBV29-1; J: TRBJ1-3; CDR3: CSAAGGSGNTIYF
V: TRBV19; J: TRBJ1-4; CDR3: CASSLTLATNEKLFF
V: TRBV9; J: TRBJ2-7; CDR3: CASSVEQGNEQYF
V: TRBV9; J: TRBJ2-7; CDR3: CASSVAGQGYEQYF
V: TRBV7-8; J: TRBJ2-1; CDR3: CASSLDRANEQFF